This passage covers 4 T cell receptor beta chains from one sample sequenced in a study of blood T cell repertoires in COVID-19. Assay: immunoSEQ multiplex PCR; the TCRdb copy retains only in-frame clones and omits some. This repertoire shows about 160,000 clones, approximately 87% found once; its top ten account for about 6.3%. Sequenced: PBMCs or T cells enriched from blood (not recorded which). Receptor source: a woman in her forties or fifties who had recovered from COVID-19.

The CDR3 region has the DNA TGTGCCTGGAGTGTACGGGGGTACTATGGCTACACCTTC. Translating gives CAWSVRGYYGYTF. This chain links TRBV30 with TRBJ1-2; TRBD1 might be the D (5 bases). The V end was cut by 0 bases, the J end by 3 bases, with 8 bases between. The CDR3 extends over 13 amino acids. From germline, CDR1 is GTSNPN and CDR2 SVGIG (reference sequence).

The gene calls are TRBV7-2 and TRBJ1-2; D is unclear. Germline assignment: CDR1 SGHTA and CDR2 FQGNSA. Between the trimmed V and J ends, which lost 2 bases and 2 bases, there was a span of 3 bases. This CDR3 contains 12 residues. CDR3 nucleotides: TGTGCCAGCAGCTTATTAAACTATGGCTACACCTTC. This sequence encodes CASSLLNYGYTF.

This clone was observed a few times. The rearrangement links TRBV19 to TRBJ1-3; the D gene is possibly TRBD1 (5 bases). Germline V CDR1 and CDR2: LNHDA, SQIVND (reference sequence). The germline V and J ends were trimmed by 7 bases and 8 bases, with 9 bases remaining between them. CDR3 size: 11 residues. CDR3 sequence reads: CASMEGHTIYF. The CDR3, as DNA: TGTGCCAGTATGGAGGGACACACCATATATTTT.

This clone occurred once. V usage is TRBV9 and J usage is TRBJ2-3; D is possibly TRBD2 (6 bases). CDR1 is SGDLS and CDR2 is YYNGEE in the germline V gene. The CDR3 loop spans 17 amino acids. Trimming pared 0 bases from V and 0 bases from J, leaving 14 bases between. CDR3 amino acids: CASSVDLGGVSTDTQYF. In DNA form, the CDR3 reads TGTGCCAGCAGCGTAGACCTGGGCGGGGTCAGCACAGATACGCAGTATTTT. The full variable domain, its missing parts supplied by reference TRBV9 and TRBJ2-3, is DSGVTQTPKHLITATGQRVTLRCSPRSGDLSVYWYQQSLDQGLQFLIQYYNGEERAKGNILERFSAQQFPDLHSELNLSSLELGDSALYFCASSVDLGGVSTDTQYFGPGTRLTVL.